The next 16 T cell receptor beta chains were all read from a single sample in a study of blood T cell repertoires in COVID-19. Produced via immunoSEQ multiplex PCR; TCRdb's table is partial and in-frame only. The sample holds 400,000 to 450,000 clones, roughly 87% seen once. Material for sequencing was PBMCs or T cells enriched from blood (not recorded which). The receptors were gathered from a man aged 18-30 years who had recovered from COVID-19.

This rearrangement joins TRBV9 to TRBJ1-2, with 10 bases lining up with TRBD1. The CDR3 spans 15 residues. Looked up from germline, CDR1 is SGDLS and CDR2 is YYNGEE. V shed 3 bases, J shed 3 bases, and the junction held 5 bases outside the gene matches. CDR3: CASSAGQGVYYGYTF. The CDR3 nucleotides read TGTGCCAGCAGCGCTGGACAGGGGGTCTACTATGGCTACACCTTC.

CDR3 in DNA: TGTGCCAGCAGTGACCAGGGTGGGTTCTATGGCTACACCTTC. It encodes CASSDQGGFYGYTF. The rearrangement uses TRBV2 and TRBJ1-2; possible D gene TRBD1, 5 bases. Germline V gives CDR1 SNHLY, CDR2 FYNNEI. This CDR3 is built from 14 residues. V was pared by 3 bases and J by 4 bases, with 12 bases between.

This clone was seen a handful of times. The chain employs TRBV30 and TRBJ1-5; D uncertain. Germline-derived CDR1 and CDR2 are GTSNPN and SVGIG (reference sequence). The CDR3 is made up of 19 amino acids. The V end lost 3 bases, the J end lost 0 bases, and 24 bases lay between the germline ends. CDR3 DNA sequence: TGTGCCTGGAGCCCCCCAGGATCAAAGCAGTTTTATAGCAATCAGCCCCAGCATTTT. Protein: CAWSPPGSKQFYSNQPQHF.

The V gene is TRBV12-3 or TRBV12-4, the J gene TRBJ2-3, with 7 bases that match TRBD2. This CDR3 comprises 13 residues. J lost 4 bases, V lost 6 bases, and 4 bases had no gene match. The CDR3 nucleotides are TGTGCCAGCAGCCTACGGGGGGCAGATACGCAGTATTTT. This sequence encodes CASSLRGADTQYF.

The chain combines TRBV3-1 (or the pseudogene TRBV3-2) with TRBJ1-2; D is undetermined. V lost 0 bases and J lost 8, with 7 bases in between. The CDR3 is 12 amino acids. CDR1 is LGHDT and CDR2 is YNNKEL in the germline V gene (reference sequence). The CDR3 coding sequence is TGTGCCAGCAGCCAAGATAGTCGAGGCTACACCTTC. It encodes CASSQDSRGYTF.

The chain carries TRBV7-9 and TRBJ2-1, with no clear D. This CDR3 spans 12 amino acids. Germline V lookup: CDR1 SEHNR, CDR2 FQNEAQ (reference sequence). The V end was cut by 6 bases, the J end by 5 bases, with 8 bases between. CDR3 in DNA: TGTGCCAGCAGACATCAGGACAATGAGCAGTTCTTC. It codes for CASRHQDNEQFF.

The chain has TRBV19 and TRBJ2-5, with TRBD2 matching 7 bases. The CDR3 totals 14 residues. The germline V gene has CDR1 LNHDA and CDR2 SQIVND (reference sequence). The trim removed 7 bases at V and 5 bases at J, leaving 10 bases unmatched. The CDR3 loop reads CASKARGDEETQYF. CDR3 coding DNA: TGTGCCAGTAAGGCCCGGGGGGATGAGGAGACCCAGTACTTC.

The chain links TRBV7-2 to TRBJ1-2, with a tentative D call TRBD1 (6 bases). Trimming left V 5 bases short and J 4 bases short, with 17 bases between. The CDR3 loop spans 15 amino acids. From germline, CDR1 is SGHTA and CDR2 FQGNSA. CDR3 bases: TGTGCCAGCAGCCCCGACAGCGGACAGACCTATGGCTACACCTTC. It encodes CASSPDSGQTYGYTF. Using reference TRBV7-2 and TRBJ1-2 for the parts outside the CDR3, the full variable domain is GAGVSQSPSNKVTEKGKDVELRCDPISGHTALYWYRQSLGQGLEFLIYFQGNSAPDKSGLPSDRFSAERTGGSVSTLTIQRTQQEDSAVYLCASSPDSGQTYGYTFGSGTRLTVV.

CDR3 nucleotide sequence: TGTGCCAGCACCGGGGGGAGATCGGGTCAGCCCCAGCATTTT. Translation gives CASTGGRSGQPQHF. V is TRBV2 and J is TRBJ1-5, with D possibly TRBD1 on 5 matching bases. The germline V and J ends were trimmed by 7 bases and 6 bases, with 16 bases remaining between them. Germline V gene data show CDR1 as SNHLY and CDR2 as FYNNEI. The CDR3 runs to 14 residues.

The CDR3 DNA follows: TGTGCCAGCAATTACGACAGGGATGAGTCACCCCTCCACTTT. Encoded protein: CASNYDRDESPLHF. The gene calls are TRBV11-3 and TRBJ1-6, with 7 nucleotides matching TRBD1. The ends lost 7 bases at V and 10 bases at J; junction bases unmatched: 10. The CDR3 extends over 14 amino acids. Germline assignment: CDR1 SGHNT and CDR2 YENEEA. Together with reference TRBV11-3 and TRBJ1-6, the CDR3 gives the full variable domain: EAGVVQSPRYKIIEKKQPVAFWCNPISGHNTLYWYLQNLGQGPELLIRYENEEAVDDSQLPKDRFSAERLKGVDSTLKIQPAELGDSAVYLCASNYDRDESPLHFGNGTRLTVT.

This clone was counted a single time. The rearrangement uses TRBV5-1 and TRBJ2-3; 10 nucleotides align to TRBD2. Per germline, CDR1 SGHRS and CDR2 YFSETQ. The CDR3 spans 19 residues. Losses at the gene ends were 0 bases for V and 1 base for J; bases not matched to a gene: 11. This CDR3 reads CASSLGSSGRGARTDTQYF. The CDR3 DNA is TGCGCCAGCAGCTTGGGTTCTAGCGGGAGAGGGGCTCGCACAGATACGCAGTATTTT.

V usage is TRBV14 and J usage is TRBJ2-7; tentative D call: TRBD2 (6 bases). Trimming took 1 base from V and 2 from J, leaving 6 bases between them. Germline CDR1 reads SGHDN; CDR2 reads FVKESK. The CDR3 has 13 residues. As DNA, the CDR3 is TGTGCCAGCAGCCAAGGGGGGGCCTACGAGCAGTACTTC. It encodes CASSQGGAYEQYF.

V usage is TRBV11-2 and J usage is TRBJ2-1; 10 nucleotides agree with TRBD1. V lost 7 bases to trimming and J lost 8 bases; unmatched junction nucleotides: 8. CDR1 is SGHAT, CDR2 FQNNGV, per germline. The CDR3 runs 14 residues. The CDR3 coding sequence is TGTGCCAGCACCCTGAGACAGGGGGCGGATGAGCAGTTCTTC. Translating gives CASTLRQGADEQFF. Full variable domain (missing parts from reference TRBV11-2 and TRBJ2-1): EAGVAQSPRYKIIEKRQSVAFWCNPISGHATLYWYQQILGQGPKLLIQFQNNGVVDDSQLPKDRFSAERLKGVDSTLKIQPAKLEDSAVYLCASTLRQGADEQFFGPGTRLTVL.

The rearrangement joins TRBV18 to TRBJ2-3, with 7 nucleotides matching TRBD1. Germline-derived CDR1 and CDR2 are KGHSH and LQKENI. The CDR3 consists of 15 residues. Losses at the gene ends were 10 bases for V and 0 bases for J; bases not matched to a gene: 10. CDR3 DNA: TGTGCCACCCGAGGGGGCTACAGTAGCACAGATACGCAGTATTTT. The encoded protein is CATRGGYSSTDTQYF.

The chain recombines TRBV27 with TRBJ2-5; maybe TRBD2 (6 bases). V lost 6 bases to trimming and J lost 2 bases, with 13 bases between them. The germline CDR1 and CDR2 sequences are MNHEY and SMNVEV (reference sequence). The CDR3 runs 14 residues. For the CDR3, the DNA is TGTGCCAGCAGCGAAAGGGACTTTCAAGAGACCCAGTACTTC. Protein: CASSERDFQETQYF.

The chain couples TRBV7-2 to TRBJ1-2, with D uncertain. The CDR3 runs to 14 residues. Germline CDR1 is SGHTA and CDR2 is FQGNSA. Trimming left V 2 bases short and J 0 bases short, with 7 bases between. The DNA of the CDR3 is TGTGCCAGCAGCTTATTCGGGGCTAACTATGGCTACACCTTC. Encoded protein: CASSLFGANYGYTF.